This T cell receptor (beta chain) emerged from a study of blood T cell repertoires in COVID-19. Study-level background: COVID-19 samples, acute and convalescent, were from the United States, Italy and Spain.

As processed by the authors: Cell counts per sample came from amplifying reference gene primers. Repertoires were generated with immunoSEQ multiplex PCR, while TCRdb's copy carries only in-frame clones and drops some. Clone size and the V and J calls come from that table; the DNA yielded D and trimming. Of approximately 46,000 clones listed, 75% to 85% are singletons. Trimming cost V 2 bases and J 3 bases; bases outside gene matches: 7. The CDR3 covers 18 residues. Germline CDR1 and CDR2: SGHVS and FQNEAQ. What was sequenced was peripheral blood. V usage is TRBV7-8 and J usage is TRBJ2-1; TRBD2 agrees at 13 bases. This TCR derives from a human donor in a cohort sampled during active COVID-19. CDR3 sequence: CASSLTSGRARNYNEQFF. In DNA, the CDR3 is TGTGCCAGCAGCTTAACTAGCGGGAGGGCCCGGAACTACAATGAGCAGTTCTTC.